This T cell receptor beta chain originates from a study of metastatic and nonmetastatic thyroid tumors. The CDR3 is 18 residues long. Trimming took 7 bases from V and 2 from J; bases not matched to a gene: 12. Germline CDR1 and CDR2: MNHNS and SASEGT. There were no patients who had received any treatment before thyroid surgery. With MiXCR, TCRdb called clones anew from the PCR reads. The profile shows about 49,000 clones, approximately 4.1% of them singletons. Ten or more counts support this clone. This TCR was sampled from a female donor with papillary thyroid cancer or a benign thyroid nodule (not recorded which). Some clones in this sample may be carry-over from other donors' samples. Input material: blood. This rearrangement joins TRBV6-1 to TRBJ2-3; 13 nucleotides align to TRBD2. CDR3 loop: CASTRLAGGSAYTDTQYF. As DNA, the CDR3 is TGTGCCAGCACTAGACTAGCGGGAGGTTCCGCTTACACAGATACGCAGTATTTT.